These 29 T cell receptor beta chains originate from one sample sequenced in a study of regulatory T cells in long-lasting Graves disease. With iRepertoire HTBI primers and Arm-PCR of CDR3 regions, TCR beta libraries were built. TCRdb passed the multiplex PCR reads through MiXCR, listing each CDR3 protein once. The table has 200,000 to 250,000 distinct CDR3 sequences, approximately 18% seen once; the top ten hold about 12%. Time point meaning: newly diagnosed GD, antithyroid drugs for less than 3 months. RNA extracted from PBMCs served as the sequencing template. The sample also formed part of further work on T cells in Graves' hyperthyroidism and ophthalmopathy.

The sequencing here drew on peripheral blood mononuclear cells (PBMCs), taken at new diagnosis, from a patient treated with antithyroid drugs. These receptors were obtained from a woman in her thirties with Graves disease.

This clonotype was observed at least ten times. V is TRBV19 and J is TRBJ1-1; unclear D gene. The CDR3 loop spans 13 amino acids. CDR1 is LNHDA, CDR2 SQIVND, per germline (reference sequence). Trimming shortened V by 8 bases and J by 4 bases, and 14 bases separated the two germline ends. The CDR3 spells CASATSLGTEAFF. The CDR3 DNA reads as TGTGCCAGTGCTACTTCCCTGGGCACTGAAGCTTTCTTT.

At least ten counts were recorded for this clonotype. This chain links TRBV12-3 or TRBV12-4 with TRBJ1-2; D possibly corresponds to TRBD1 (5 bases). The CDR3 has 13 residues. V gave up 3 bases and J gave up 6 bases, with 11 bases separating them. The chain's CDR3 is CASSLGRRDGYTF. The CDR3 coding sequence is TGTGCCAGCAGTTTGGGGCGGCGGGATGGCTACACCTTC.

This clonotype was picked up many times. The chain employs TRBV7-2 and TRBJ2-1; TRBD2 aligns across 8 bases. The germline CDR1 and CDR2 sequences are SGHTA and FQGNSA. The V and J ends lost 4 bases and 3 bases, in that order; junction bases with no gene match: 5. The CDR3 consists of 15 residues. The CDR3 region has the DNA TGTGCCAGCAGCTCCTCGGGGGGGGGCTACAATGAGCAGTTCTTC. This sequence encodes CASSSSGGGYNEQFF.

This clonotype occurred many times. The V gene is TRBV2, the J gene TRBJ2-5; 9 bases agree with TRBD1. Looked up from germline, CDR1 is SNHLY and CDR2 is FYNNEI. With V trimmed by 6 bases and J by 0 bases, 5 bases remained unmatched. The CDR3 sequence is 15 residues long. The CDR3 sequence: CASRDRGLHQETQYF. The CDR3 region has the DNA TGTGCCAGCAGGGACAGGGGCCTCCACCAAGAGACCCAGTACTTC.

This clonotype was counted many times. The chain's CDR3 is CASSLSGPYEQYF. The DNA for the CDR3 is TGTGCCAGCAGTTTATCGGGCCCCTACGAGCAGTACTTC. The chain carries TRBV27 and TRBJ2-7; the D is unclear. CDR1 and CDR2 from the germline V gene are MNHEY and SMNVEV (reference sequence). Trimming took 0 bases from V and 2 from J, leaving 5 bases between them. This CDR3 has 13 amino acids.

This clonotype was observed at least ten times. The genes are TRBV6-5 and TRBJ2-7, with D perhaps matching TRBD1 (5 bases). Germline CDR1 reads MNHEY; CDR2 reads SVGAGI. This CDR3 is built from 16 residues. Trimming pared 4 bases from V and 1 base from J, leaving 17 bases between. This CDR3 reads CASSWRDDSPSYEQYF. Here the CDR3 DNA reads TGTGCCAGCAGTTGGCGAGACGACAGCCCGTCCTACGAGCAGTACTTC.

This sequence joins TRBV5-1 and TRBJ1-5; D is uncertain. Trimming stripped 8 bases from V and 6 bases from J, with 3 bases between. The CDR3 extends over 9 amino acids. Germline assignment: CDR1 SGHRS and CDR2 YFSETQ. The CDR3 protein is CARAQPQHF. The CDR3 DNA is TGCGCCAGAGCTCAGCCCCAGCATTTT.

The genes are TRBV28 and TRBJ2-7; 16 nucleotides agree with TRBD2. Germline CDR1 reads MDHEN; CDR2 reads SYDVKM. The V segment lost 3 bases and the J segment 11 bases; nucleotides outside the gene matches: 7. This CDR3 has 15 residues. The CDR3: CASSFITGTSGGEYF. The CDR3, as DNA: TGTGCCAGCAGTTTCATAACAGGGACTAGCGGGGGGGAGTACTTC.

This clonotype was seen ten or more times. The chain combines TRBV3-1 with TRBJ2-7; D is ambiguous. From germline, CDR1 is LGHDT and CDR2 YNNKEL (reference sequence). The CDR3 runs to 13 residues. Trimming left V 1 base short and J 7 bases short, with 11 bases between. The CDR3 sequence: CASSQALMLEQYF. The CDR3, as DNA: TGTGCCAGCAGCCAAGCCTTGATGTTGGAGCAGTACTTC.

This clonotype was seen repeatedly, ten times or more. This rearrangement joins TRBV7-8 to TRBJ1-1; 7 positions match TRBD1. The V gene end was trimmed by 2 bases and the J gene end by 11 bases; junction bases not matched to a gene: 8. Germline V gene sequence: CDR1 SGHVS, CDR2 FQNEAQ. This CDR3 is 13 amino acids long. The DNA of the CDR3 is TGTGCCAGCAGCTTAAGAGGGACAGCGACGGCTTTCTTT. Translating gives CASSLRGTATAFF.

This clonotype was observed many times. This chain joins TRBV20-1 and TRBJ2-7; D could derive from TRBD1 or TRBD2 (5 bases each). Germline-derived CDR1 and CDR2 are DFQATT and SNEGSKA (reference sequence). V dropped 2 bases and J dropped 0 bases, with 17 bases sitting between them. CDR3 length: 16 residues. CDR3 sequence: CSARSSPFGGSYEQYF. As DNA, the CDR3 is TGCAGTGCTAGATCCTCCCCTTTTGGGGGCTCCTACGAGCAGTACTTC.

The chain is built from TRBV6-1 and TRBJ1-1, with D hard to call. V gave up 0 bases and J gave up 6 bases, with 11 bases separating them. The CDR3 sequence is 14 residues long. CDR1 and CDR2 (germline): MNHNS, SASEGT. The CDR3 DNA reads as TGTGCCAGCAGTGAAGCGAGTGGGGTTTCTGAAGCTTTCTTT. Translating gives CASSEASGVSEAFF.

There are many counts of this clonotype. The chain combines TRBV20-1 with TRBJ2-4; D perhaps matches TRBD1 (7 bases). CDR1 is DFQATT, CDR2 SNEGSKA, per germline (reference sequence). Trimming cost V 8 bases and J 8 bases, with 19 bases left between them. CDR3 length equals 13 residues. The CDR3 reads CSSVEQGRHIQYF. The CDR3 coding sequence is TGCAGTTCGGTTGAACAGGGGAGGCACATTCAGTACTTC.

This clonotype occurred many times. This chain connects TRBV28 to TRBJ2-7; D is perhaps TRBD1 (6 bases). This CDR3 region has 14 residues. Germline values: CDR1 MDHEN, CDR2 SYDVKM. Trimming shortened V by 1 base and J by 4 bases, and 11 bases separated the two germline ends. The CDR3 DNA follows: TGTGCCAGCAGTTTATCAGGGGTCTTATACGAGCAGTACTTC. This gives the protein CASSLSGVLYEQYF.

This clonotype was recorded many times. V is TRBV10-3 and J is TRBJ2-7, with 10 bases matching TRBD2. The CDR3 is 13 amino acids. CDR1 is ENHRY and CDR2 is SYGVKD in the germline V gene. J lost 4 bases, V lost 10 bases, and 7 bases had no gene match. CDR3 DNA: TGTGCCACAGGGACTAGCGACAATTACGAGCAGTACTTC. Translation gives CATGTSDNYEQYF.

This clonotype turned up a few times. The gene calls are TRBV6-1 and TRBJ1-5; 7 nucleotides align to TRBD1. The CDR3 is 15 amino acids. Germline V gene data show CDR1 as MNHNS and CDR2 as SASEGT. V lost 11 bases and J lost 0; bases outside the gene matches: 10. The CDR3 loop reads CAGQRGLDSNQPQHF. The CDR3 coding sequence is TGTGCCGGACAAAGGGGGCTAGATAGCAATCAGCCCCAGCATTTT.

This clonotype appeared many times. This chain links TRBV9 with TRBJ2-2, with 9 positions matching TRBD1. The CDR3 sequence is 16 residues long. Trimming at V came to 0 bases and at J to 1 base, leaving 1 base not matched to a gene. CDR1 and CDR2 (germline): SGDLS, YYNGEE. The CDR3 spells CASSVAGQGNTGELFF. CDR3 nucleotides: TGTGCCAGCAGCGTAGCGGGACAGGGGAACACCGGGGAGCTGTTTTTT.

This clonotype showed up many times. CDR3 in DNA: TGTGCCAGCACCACAAGGCCCCCTCTATCCGAGCAGTACTTC. Translation: CASTTRPPLSEQYF. The chain carries TRBV2 and TRBJ2-7; no clear D. Deletions cut 7 bases from V and 6 bases from J, with 19 bases between. The CDR3 has 14 amino acids. CDR1 is SNHLY, CDR2 FYNNEI, per germline. Full variable domain (rest looked up from reference TRBV2 and TRBJ2-7): EPEVTQTPSHQVTQMGQEVILRCVPISNHLYFYWYRQILGQKVEFLVSFYNNEISEKSEIFDDQFSVERPDGSNFTLKIRSTKLEDSAMYFCASTTRPPLSEQYFGPGTRLTVT.

Many counts were recorded for this clonotype. The chain carries TRBV4-1 and TRBJ2-7; D unresolved. The CDR3 is made up of 15 amino acids. CDR1 is MGHRA and CDR2 is YSYEKL in the germline V gene. V lost 0 bases and J lost 2, with 11 bases in between. This CDR3 reads CASSQDRYIPYEQYF. DNA for the CDR3: TGCGCCAGCAGCCAAGATCGCTATATACCCTACGAGCAGTACTTC.

This sequence joins TRBV6-2 or TRBV6-3 and TRBJ2-7; TRBD1 matches at 7 bases. There are 14 residues in the CDR3. Per the germline V gene, CDR1 is MNHEY and CDR2 is SVGEGT. Unmatched junction bases numbered 8, after V lost 6 bases and J lost 3 bases. This chain's CDR3 is CASSGQVVGYEQYF. The CDR3 DNA reads as TGTGCCAGCAGCGGACAGGTCGTTGGCTACGAGCAGTACTTC.

This chain connects TRBV5-1 to TRBJ2-5, with D unresolved. Deletions cut 4 bases from V and 5 bases from J, with 9 bases between. The germline V gene has CDR1 SGHRS and CDR2 YFSETQ. The CDR3 covers 12 residues. CDR3 nucleotide sequence: TGCGCCAGCAGCCTACACCCGGAGACCCAGTACTTC. Its translation: CASSLHPETQYF.

On this clonotype: A much larger clone lies a single base off, so this may be a read error. This chain uses TRBV30 with TRBJ1-5; D might be TRBD1 (5 bases). Germline V CDR1 and CDR2: GTSNPN, SVGIG (reference sequence). Trimming took off 1 base at V and 2 bases at J, with 18 bases between the two ends. CDR3 length equals 17 residues. Here the CDR3 DNA reads TGTGCCTGGAGTGCAGGGTGGGGATTTGAGCGCAATCAGCCCCAGCATTTT. The encoded protein is CAWSAGWGFERNQPQHF.

This clonotype was seen at least ten times. The chain employs TRBV10-3 and TRBJ2-6; D ambiguous. Germline V CDR1 and CDR2: ENHRY, SYGVKD. The germline V and J ends were trimmed by 3 bases and 2 bases, with 14 bases remaining between them. The CDR3 is made up of 17 amino acids. CDR3 coding DNA: TGTGCCATCAGTGACTCCCAAGTTGGAACTGGGGCCAACGTCCTGACTTTC. Its translation: CAISDSQVGTGANVLTF.

As regards this clonotype: Given a much more abundant clone one base away, this may be a read error. It is likely a read error, because the conserved phenylalanine at the end of the CDR3 is missing. The chain joins TRBV29-1 to TRBJ2-3, with D perhaps matching TRBD2 (7 bases). The CDR3 has 15 residues. The germline gives CDR1 SQVTM, CDR2 ANQGSEA. CDR3 sequence: CSAFRGAGGTGTQYL. As DNA, the CDR3 is TGCAGCGCATTCCGGGGGGCTGGTGGCACAGGTACGCAGTATTTG.

This clonotype was seen more than once but under ten times. The V call is TRBV9, the J call TRBJ2-2, with D unclear. The length of the CDR3 is 13 residues. Germline loops: CDR1 SGDLS, CDR2 YYNGEE. The V end lost 0 bases, the J end lost 4 bases, and 4 bases lay between the germline ends. The CDR3 loop reads CASSVVATGELFF. CDR3 nucleotides: TGTGCCAGCAGCGTAGTGGCCACCGGGGAGCTGTTTTTT.

This clonotype was picked up many times. The rearrangement joins TRBV27 to TRBJ2-7; D is unresolved. The CDR3 consists of 12 residues. Germline V CDR1 and CDR2: MNHEY, SMNVEV (reference sequence). V was clipped by 6 bases and J by 3 bases, with 9 bases between them. This CDR3 is CASSRAIYEQYF. The CDR3 bases are TGTGCCAGCAGCCGGGCCATCTACGAGCAGTACTTC.

This clonotype came up many times. The chain employs TRBV12-3 or TRBV12-4 and TRBJ1-1, with 10 nucleotides matching TRBD1. This CDR3 has 16 amino acids. The V and J ends lost 6 bases and 4 bases, in that order; junction bases with no gene match: 11. CDR3 region: CASSLTSGTGVTEAFF. CDR3 coding DNA: TGTGCCAGCAGCCTCACCTCCGGGACAGGGGTCACTGAAGCTTTCTTT.

This clonotype was observed many times. The genes are TRBV20-1 and TRBJ2-5; the D call may be TRBD1 or TRBD2 (5 bases each). The CDR3 is made up of 13 amino acids. The germline V gene encodes CDR1 DFQATT and CDR2 SNEGSKA (reference sequence). V shed 5 bases and J shed 3 bases, with 13 bases lying between them. This chain's CDR3 is CSASRDVEETQYF. The CDR3 DNA sequence: TGCAGTGCTTCCCGGGACGTAGAAGAGACCCAGTACTTC.

The chain carries TRBV6-2 or TRBV6-3 and TRBJ2-3; the match to TRBD1 covers 11 bases. Germline lookup yields CDR1 MNHEY and CDR2 SVGEGT. Losses at the gene ends were 0 bases for V and 6 bases for J; bases not matched to a gene: 5. The CDR3 extends over 16 amino acids. For the CDR3, the DNA is TGTGCCAGCAGTTACTCAGGACAGGGGGCTGTGGATACGCAGTATTTT. Residues: CASSYSGQGAVDTQYF.